The source of this TCR beta chain is a study of early T cells in non-severe SARS-CoV-2 infection. Study details: Unsorted whole-blood RNA was sequenced in bulk, leaving chains unpaired.

This clonotype has more than one count but fewer than ten. Its target is not known. The study's findings and limits: Anti-spike CD8 responses were favored by VDJdb matching, which missed private and CD4 specificities.

CDR3 length: 13 residues. The V gene's germline CDR1 is MNHEY and CDR2 SVGAGI. Trimming removed 0 bases from V and 4 bases from J, with 6 bases in between. Attachment of unique molecular identifiers to individual cDNA molecules was performed. MiXCR was run by TCRdb on the 5' RACE reads, yielding one entry per CDR3 protein. The repertoire includes more than 25,000 distinct CDR3 sequences, roughly 5.4% of them detected once, and roughly 2.7% sits in the top ten. The source is an adult who was a healthcare worker with PCR-confirmed SARS-CoV-2 infection or an uninfected control (not recorded which). The sequencing sample was made of whole blood. The chain combines TRBV6-5 with TRBJ1-1, with D unclear. CDR3 in amino acids: CASSYSKSTEAFF. In nucleotides, the CDR3 is TGTGCCAGCAGTTACTCGAAAAGCACTGAAGCTTTCTTT.